Presented here are 17 T cell receptor beta chains from one specimen sequenced in a study of brain T cells in children with intractable seizures (dated by TCRdb to the early 2020s). Interpreted using the paper, the time point label stands for: blood from clinic visit 5 months post-surgery; TSC patient then seizure free. Library preparation used the immunoSEQ multiplex PCR assay. What TCRdb holds here is the immuneACCESS table cut down to in-frame rearrangements. Part of the clones is not present; checked against another copy, under half of the missing clones reflect an unresolved V gene, and the others are unexplained. This sample has a few hundred thousand clones in its table, and over 90% of those were observed once. The ten largest clonotypes hold roughly 5.7% of the sample. The sample consisted of peripheral blood, taken less than 6 months after surgery. These receptors were taken from a boy younger than two with tuberous sclerosis and intractable seizures.

The chain uses TRBV11-3 and TRBJ2-7; TRBD1 might be the D (6 bases). Trimming pared 0 bases from V and 7 bases from J, leaving 10 bases between. This CDR3 has 13 residues. CDR1 and CDR2 from the germline V gene are SGHNT and YENEEA. DNA of the CDR3: TGTGCCAGCAGCTTAGACAGGGGACATGAGCAGTACTTC. This sequence encodes CASSLDRGHEQYF.

V gene TRBV19 combines with J gene TRBJ1-1; TRBD1 matches 9 bases. The CDR3 has 14 amino acids. After removal of 8 bases from V and 2 bases from J, the junction contained 6 bases not matched to a gene. CDR1 is LNHDA and CDR2 is SQIVND in the germline V gene (reference sequence). The CDR3 DNA reads TGTGCCAGTCGGGACAGGGTCTTCAACACTGAAGCTTTCTTT. This codes for CASRDRVFNTEAFF.

CDR3 nucleotide sequence: TGTGCCAGCAGCTTAGTTTTCACAGATACGCAGTATTTT. It specifies CASSLVFTDTQYF. The chain combines TRBV7-2 with TRBJ2-3; D is uncertain. This CDR3 comprises 13 residues. Germline V gene data show CDR1 as SGHTA and CDR2 as FQGNSA. V lost 1 base and J 2 bases, leaving 4 bases between the germline ends.

V usage is TRBV29-1 and J usage is TRBJ1-1; no reliable D call. CDR3 length: 15 amino acids. V lost 0 bases to trimming and J lost 0 bases, with 11 bases between them. CDR1 is SQVTM and CDR2 is ANQGSEA in the germline V gene. The CDR3 protein is CSVEDLEAMNTEAFF. Written as DNA, the CDR3 is TGCAGCGTTGAAGATCTTGAAGCAATGAACACTGAAGCTTTCTTT.

The chain links TRBV7-9 to TRBJ2-7; D is ambiguous. The CDR3 has 13 residues. The germline V gene has CDR1 SEHNR and CDR2 FQNEAQ (reference sequence). The V gene lost 2 bases and the J gene lost 2 bases, with 7 bases spanning the gap. CDR3 residues: CASSLSSAYEQYF. The CDR3 DNA reads TGTGCCAGCAGCTTAAGCTCCGCCTACGAGCAGTACTTC.

This chain links TRBV3-1 (or the pseudogene TRBV3-2) with TRBJ2-7; D not certain. Germline CDR1 and CDR2: LGHDT and YNNKEL (reference sequence). This CDR3 is built from 14 residues. V lost 4 bases and J 4 bases, leaving 14 bases between the germline ends. DNA for the CDR3: TGTGCCAGCAGCCTGCTCGGACGGAATTACGAGCAGTACTTC. Protein sequence: CASSLLGRNYEQYF.

This chain connects TRBV11-2 to TRBJ2-7; 10 nucleotides agree with TRBD1. Germline V gene data show CDR1 as SGHAT and CDR2 as FQNNGV. This CDR3 has 16 amino acids. V was clipped by 4 bases and J by 9 bases; unmatched bases: 15. The CDR3 sequence is CASSWSPGQGMVGQYF. The CDR3 bases are TGTGCCAGCAGCTGGTCGCCGGGACAGGGGATGGTGGGGCAGTACTTC.

The chain combines TRBV28 with TRBJ1-2; possible D gene TRBD1, 5 bases. The CDR3 runs to 14 residues. Trimming left V 4 bases short and J 5 bases short, with 14 bases between. Looked up from germline, CDR1 is MDHEN and CDR2 is SYDVKM. This CDR3 is CASSYHQTAYGYTF. Written as DNA, the CDR3 is TGTGCCAGCAGTTATCACCAGACAGCTTATGGCTACACCTTC.

The count of this clone is one. The CDR3: CASSPEGRGRDEQYF. CDR3 DNA: TGTGCCAGCAGCCCCGAGGGCAGGGGTCGCGACGAGCAGTACTTC. This chain connects TRBV11-1 to TRBJ2-7; a possible D gene is TRBD1 (6 bases). V was cut by 5 bases and J by 5 bases, with 19 bases left in between. The CDR3 is 15 amino acids. Germline V gene data show CDR1 as SGHAT and CDR2 as FQDESV (reference sequence).

J is TRBJ2-1 and V is TRBV19, with TRBD2 identical over 12 bases. CDR3 length: 18 residues. The germline CDR1 and CDR2 sequences are LNHDA and SQIVND (reference sequence). Germline trimming cut 4 bases from V and 4 bases from J; bases unmatched to any gene: 11. The CDR3 DNA reads as TGTGCCAGTAGTAATAACCTCGGGACTAGCGGGTTGTACAATGAGCAGTTCTTC. Amino acids: CASSNNLGTSGLYNEQFF.

The rearrangement joins TRBV3-1 (or the pseudogene TRBV3-2) to TRBJ2-2; D gene ambiguous. The CDR3 has 14 residues. From germline, CDR1 is LGHDT and CDR2 YNNKEL (reference sequence). V lost 1 base, J lost 1 base, and 4 bases lay in between. The chain's CDR3 is CASSQVRNTGELFF. The CDR3 coding sequence is TGTGCCAGCAGCCAAGTTAGGAACACCGGGGAGCTGTTTTTT.

This chain connects TRBV18 to TRBJ2-3, with a tentative D call TRBD2 (6 bases). Trimming took off 3 bases at V and 3 bases at J, with 13 bases between the two ends. This CDR3 is 15 amino acids long. CDR1 is KGHSH and CDR2 is LQKENI in the germline V gene. CDR3 residues: CASSPSGLGTDTQYF. The CDR3 nucleotides are TGTGCCAGCTCACCCTCGGGACTGGGTACAGATACGCAGTATTTT.

The rearrangement uses TRBV6-5 and TRBJ1-5; D remains ambiguous. The germline V gene encodes CDR1 MNHEY and CDR2 SVGAGI. V shed 4 bases and J shed 7 bases, with 14 bases lying between them. This CDR3 has 14 residues. The CDR3 nucleotides are TGTGCCAGCAGTTCGGCAAAAGGGAAACAGCCCCAGCATTTT. Its translation: CASSSAKGKQPQHF.

The chain recombines TRBV12-3 or TRBV12-4 with TRBJ2-7; D uncertain. V was trimmed by 1 base and J by 4 bases, leaving 8 bases between them. The CDR3 is made up of 13 amino acids. The CDR3 protein is CASSLGQDYEQYF. CDR3 in DNA: TGTGCCAGCAGTTTAGGTCAGGATTACGAGCAGTACTTC.

This clone was detected once. The chain carries TRBV10-2 and TRBJ2-7, with 11 nucleotides matching TRBD1. Trimming at V came to 6 bases and at J to 6 bases, leaving 4 bases not matched to a gene. The CDR3 contains 13 residues. From germline, CDR1 is WSHSY and CDR2 SAAADI. CDR3 bases: TGCGCCAGCAGGGACAGGGGGCGGTCCGAGCAGTACTTC. Translating it yields CASRDRGRSEQYF.

Only a few counts were recorded for this clone. V gene TRBV19 combines with J gene TRBJ2-7; 8 bases are a match to TRBD1. CDR1 is LNHDA, CDR2 SQIVND, per germline (reference sequence). V shed 5 bases, J shed 5 bases, and the junction held 8 bases outside the gene matches. The CDR3 sequence is 14 residues long. CDR3 in DNA: TGTGCCAGTAGTTCAGTAGGGGGACAGGACGAGCAGTACTTC. This gives the protein CASSSVGGQDEQYF.

The chain recombines TRBV19 with TRBJ1-1; D is uncertain. This CDR3 is 14 amino acids long. The germline V gene has CDR1 LNHDA and CDR2 SQIVND (reference sequence). V lost 8 bases to trimming and J lost 5 bases, with 18 bases between them. The CDR3 nucleotides are TGTGCCAGTCGTTCCGGGCCCCAAGTGACTGAAGCTTTCTTT. Residues: CASRSGPQVTEAFF.